This T cell receptor (beta chain) derives from a study of cytomegalovirus exposure and HLA in healthy donors. As for the study in general: In an early release, HLA-typed donors contributed tens of millions of unique TCR sequences.

Whole-study findings and limits: Roughly uniform depth of sequencing across donors was assumed in presence/absence analyses.

The V gene's germline CDR1 is MDHEN and CDR2 SYDVKM. The CDR3 is 14 residues long. As to this clone: What it binds is unknown.

13 Jbeta primers and 60 Vbeta primers were used for the PCR. Assay: immunoSEQ multiplex PCR; the TCRdb copy retains only in-frame clones and omits some. The specimen's table records about 84,000 clones. The sample taken for sequencing was PBMCs. This receptor was identified in a man aged 45-65 years in good health and CMV-seronegative. The chain joins TRBV28 to TRBJ1-6; 7 nucleotides align to TRBD1. The chain's CDR3 is CACTSGGLRSPLHF. DNA of the CDR3: TGTGCTTGTACTTCAGGGGGGTTGAGGTCACCCCTCCACTTT. The whole variable domain, filled in from reference TRBV28 and TRBJ1-6, reads DVKVTQSSRYLVKRTGEKVFLECVQDMDHENMFWYRQDPGLGLRLIYFSYDVKMKEKGDIPEGYSVSREKKERFSLILESASTNQTSMYLCACTSGGLRSPLHFGNGTRLTVT.